Listed below are T cell receptor beta chains from one sample, sequenced in a study of OX40 agonist ivuxolimab in advanced cancers. TCRdb keeps only in-frame clones here, not all; method: immunoSEQ multiplex PCR. The repertoire holds about 78,000 clones, with around 86% as singletons. The input for sequencing was CD4+ or CD8+ T cells sorted from blood, taken in a trial of the OX40 agonist ivuxolimab. The receptors stem from an adult with an advanced solid tumor such as melanoma, head and neck, liver or kidney cancer. Each CDR3 is given with its conserved first and last residue. Fields, in order: D gene, CDR3 length, clone size, V gene, J gene, CDR3 DNA, CDR3 protein. D genes are given only for firm matches. The listing skips clone size in some rows; elsewhere it reads once, few, many or a size class.

D gene: .; CDR3 length: 13; clone size: .; V gene: TRBV28; J gene: TRBJ1-1; CDR3 DNA: TGTGCCAGCAGTTTTTCCCAGAACACTGAAGCTTTCTTT; CDR3 protein: CASSFSQNTEAFF
D gene: .; CDR3 length: 15; clone size: .; V gene: TRBV19; J gene: TRBJ2-6; CDR3 DNA: TGTGCCAGTAGTGAACAGGCTTCGGGGGCCAACGTCCTGACTTTC; CDR3 protein: CASSEQASGANVLTF
D gene: TRBD2; CDR3 length: 13; clone size: .; V gene: TRBV2; J gene: TRBJ2-1; CDR3 DNA: TGTGCCAGCATGTTAGCGGGTTACAATGAGCAGTTCTTC; CDR3 protein: CASMLAGYNEQFF
D gene: .; CDR3 length: 14; clone size: .; V gene: TRBV5-6; J gene: TRBJ1-2; CDR3 DNA: TGTGCCAGCAGCTTCTATGACAAGAACTATGGCTACACCTTC; CDR3 protein: CASSFYDKNYGYTF
D gene: TRBD2; CDR3 length: 15; clone size: .; V gene: TRBV2; J gene: TRBJ2-1; CDR3 DNA: TGTGCCAGCACTCCGACTAGCGGAACCTACAATGAGCAGTTCTTC; CDR3 protein: CASTPTSGTYNEQFF
D gene: .; CDR3 length: 18; clone size: .; V gene: TRBV12-5; J gene: TRBJ2-7; CDR3 DNA: TGTGCTAGTGGTTTGACGCCAGGGATAAGGGGAAGCTCCTACGAGCAGTACTTC; CDR3 protein: CASGLTPGIRGSSYEQYF
D gene: TRBD2; CDR3 length: 17; clone size: .; V gene: TRBV27; J gene: TRBJ2-7; CDR3 DNA: TGTGCCAGCAGTTTAAGCGGGGGGGGGACTAGCTCCCACGAGCAGTACTTC; CDR3 protein: CASSLSGGGTSSHEQYF
D gene: TRBD1; CDR3 length: 15; clone size: .; V gene: TRBV18; J gene: TRBJ1-1; CDR3 DNA: TGTGCCAGCTCAAGAACCGGGACAGGGAACACTGAAGCTTTCTTT; CDR3 protein: CASSRTGTGNTEAFF
D gene: .; CDR3 length: 13; clone size: .; V gene: TRBV6-6; J gene: TRBJ2-1; CDR3 DNA: TGTGCCAGCAGGAGGGCTGACTACAATGAGCAGTTCTTC; CDR3 protein: CASRRADYNEQFF
D gene: .; CDR3 length: 15; clone size: .; V gene: TRBV4-1; J gene: TRBJ1-5; CDR3 DNA: TGCGCCAGCAGCCAACAGGGCTATAGCAATCAGCCCCAGCATTTT; CDR3 protein: CASSQQGYSNQPQHF
D gene: TRBD2; CDR3 length: 15; clone size: few; V gene: TRBV19; J gene: TRBJ2-1; CDR3 DNA: TGTGCCAGTAGTATACCCGGACTAGCGGGATATGAGCAGTTCTTC; CDR3 protein: CASSIPGLAGYEQFF
D gene: .; CDR3 length: 17; clone size: .; V gene: TRBV7-8; J gene: TRBJ2-1; CDR3 DNA: TGTGCCAGCAGCTTGTACGGGGCTGGAAGCTCCTACAATGAGCAGTTCTTC; CDR3 protein: CASSLYGAGSSYNEQFF
D gene: .; CDR3 length: 15; clone size: .; V gene: TRBV19; J gene: TRBJ2-1; CDR3 DNA: TGTGCCAGTAGTATACGAGGGATAGATTACAATGAGCAGTTCTTC; CDR3 protein: CASSIRGIDYNEQFF
D gene: .; CDR3 length: 12; clone size: .; V gene: TRBV6-5; J gene: TRBJ2-7; CDR3 DNA: TGTGCCAGCAGTTACGGTCGTAACGAGCAGTACTTC; CDR3 protein: CASSYGRNEQYF
D gene: TRBD1; CDR3 length: 14; clone size: .; V gene: TRBV6-5; J gene: TRBJ2-7; CDR3 DNA: TGTGCCACCTCCGGGACAGATAGCTCCTACGAGCAGTACTTC; CDR3 protein: CATSGTDSSYEQYF
D gene: .; CDR3 length: 13; clone size: .; V gene: TRBV12-5; J gene: TRBJ2-5; CDR3 DNA: TGTGCTAGTGGTTTGGTAGGGGGGGAGACCCAGTACTTC; CDR3 protein: CASGLVGGETQYF
D gene: .; CDR3 length: 14; clone size: .; V gene: TRBV19; J gene: TRBJ1-5; CDR3 DNA: TGTGCCAGTAGTCCGGGCGGGGGCGGACAGCCCCAGCATTTT; CDR3 protein: CASSPGGGGQPQHF
D gene: TRBD2; CDR3 length: 15; clone size: .; V gene: TRBV15; J gene: TRBJ2-1; CDR3 DNA: TGTGCCACCAGCAGAGGACTAGCGGGAACGGGAGGGCAGTTCTTC; CDR3 protein: CATSRGLAGTGGQFF
D gene: TRBD1; CDR3 length: 16; clone size: .; V gene: TRBV28; J gene: TRBJ2-7; CDR3 DNA: TGTGCCAGCAGCCAAAATCCCCGGGACAGGGTTTACGAGCAGTACTTC; CDR3 protein: CASSQNPRDRVYEQYF
D gene: TRBD2; CDR3 length: 18; clone size: .; V gene: TRBV7-8; J gene: TRBJ2-3; CDR3 DNA: TGTGCCAGCAGCCCTAACTACTTGGGACTAGCGCAAACAGATACGCAGTATTTT; CDR3 protein: CASSPNYLGLAQTDTQYF
D gene: TRBD2; CDR3 length: 15; clone size: .; V gene: TRBV5-4; J gene: TRBJ2-5; CDR3 DNA: TGTGCCAGCAGCGGGATAGCGGGAGGGCCAGAGACCCAGTACTTC; CDR3 protein: CASSGIAGGPETQYF
D gene: .; CDR3 length: 14; clone size: .; V gene: TRBV18; J gene: TRBJ2-1; CDR3 DNA: TGTGCCAGCTCACCACCGGGACTCCAGCACGAGCAGTTCTTC; CDR3 protein: CASSPPGLQHEQFF
D gene: TRBD2; CDR3 length: 15; clone size: .; V gene: TRBV5-1; J gene: TRBJ2-3; CDR3 DNA: TGCGCCAGCAGTCGGACTAGCGGGATTCGAGATACGCAGTATTTT; CDR3 protein: CASSRTSGIRDTQYF
D gene: TRBD2; CDR3 length: 17; clone size: .; V gene: TRBV15; J gene: TRBJ2-1; CDR3 DNA: TGTGCCACCAGCGGGGGACTAGCGGGAGTGTCCTACAATGAGCAGTTCTTC; CDR3 protein: CATSGGLAGVSYNEQFF
D gene: TRBD2; CDR3 length: 15; clone size: .; V gene: TRBV9; J gene: TRBJ2-3; CDR3 DNA: TGTGCCAGCAGCGTAAGCCTAGCGGCCACAGATACGCAGTATTTT; CDR3 protein: CASSVSLAATDTQYF
D gene: .; CDR3 length: 13; clone size: .; V gene: TRBV2; J gene: TRBJ2-5; CDR3 DNA: TGTGCCACCACAAGGACACTTCAAGAGACCCAGTACTTC; CDR3 protein: CATTRTLQETQYF
D gene: .; CDR3 length: 12; clone size: .; V gene: TRBV6-5; J gene: TRBJ2-7; CDR3 DNA: TGTGCCAGCAGTTCGGTCGGAGCGATTTGGTACTTC; CDR3 protein: CASSSVGAIWYF
D gene: .; CDR3 length: 13; clone size: .; V gene: TRBV5-1; J gene: TRBJ1-2; CDR3 DNA: TGCGCCAGCAGCTTGTCCAGGTCTTATGGCTACACCTTC; CDR3 protein: CASSLSRSYGYTF
D gene: TRBD1; CDR3 length: 12; clone size: once; V gene: TRBV29-1; J gene: TRBJ1-3; CDR3 DNA: TGCAGCGTTGAAGAGGCGCGACAGGGCCTATATTTT; CDR3 protein: CSVEEARQGLYF
D gene: .; CDR3 length: 14; clone size: .; V gene: TRBV5-5; J gene: TRBJ1-2; CDR3 DNA: TGTGCCAGCAGCCTGAGGGGGTATGACTATGGCTACACCTTC; CDR3 protein: CASSLRGYDYGYTF
D gene: .; CDR3 length: 15; clone size: .; V gene: TRBV14; J gene: TRBJ2-5; CDR3 DNA: TGTGCCAGCAGCCATATGGAGGGGACGGGAGAGACCCAGTACTTC; CDR3 protein: CASSHMEGTGETQYF
D gene: .; CDR3 length: 14; clone size: medium-sized; V gene: TRBV9; J gene: TRBJ2-7; CDR3 DNA: TGTGCCAGCAGCGTAGCTGCTAACTCCTACGAGCAGTACTTC; CDR3 protein: CASSVAANSYEQYF
D gene: .; CDR3 length: 16; clone size: .; V gene: TRBV5-1; J gene: TRBJ2-5; CDR3 DNA: TGCGCCAGCAGCTTGGTTGGGGCCGGGTACCAAGAGACCCAGTACTTC; CDR3 protein: CASSLVGAGYQETQYF
D gene: .; CDR3 length: 17; clone size: .; V gene: TRBV18; J gene: TRBJ2-6; CDR3 DNA: TGTGCCAGCTCACCACTGATCCAAACGGGAGGGGCCAACGTCCTGACTTTC; CDR3 protein: CASSPLIQTGGANVLTF
D gene: .; CDR3 length: 14; clone size: .; V gene: TRBV7-8; J gene: TRBJ2-1; CDR3 DNA: TGTGCCAGCAGCTTAGGAACCTCCTACAATGAGCAGTTCTTC; CDR3 protein: CASSLGTSYNEQFF
D gene: .; CDR3 length: 15; clone size: few; V gene: TRBV5-1; J gene: TRBJ2-5; CDR3 DNA: TGCGCCAGCAGCAGCGCCGACGGATACCAAGAGACCCAGTACTTC; CDR3 protein: CASSSADGYQETQYF
D gene: .; CDR3 length: 18; clone size: .; V gene: TRBV5-6; J gene: TRBJ1-4; CDR3 DNA: TGTGCCAGCAGCTTGGCCGGGCATCGGGGCCGGACTAATGAAAAACTGTTTTTT; CDR3 protein: CASSLAGHRGRTNEKLFF
D gene: .; CDR3 length: 13; clone size: .; V gene: TRBV19; J gene: TRBJ2-7; CDR3 DNA: TGTGCCAGTAGTATGGCCACCGCCTACGAGCAGTACTTC; CDR3 protein: CASSMATAYEQYF
D gene: .; CDR3 length: 13; clone size: once; V gene: TRBV4-3; J gene: TRBJ1-5; CDR3 DNA: TGCGCCAGCAGCCCCCGGGACGGCGAGAAGCAGCATTTT; CDR3 protein: CASSPRDGEKQHF
D gene: .; CDR3 length: 14; clone size: .; V gene: TRBV9; J gene: TRBJ1-1; CDR3 DNA: TGTGCCAGCAGCACAACACAGGGTTTCGCTGAAGCTTTCTTT; CDR3 protein: CASSTTQGFAEAFF
D gene: .; CDR3 length: 11; clone size: .; V gene: TRBV6-1; J gene: TRBJ2-7; CDR3 DNA: TGTGCCAGCAGTGCCCAGTACGAGCAGTACTTC; CDR3 protein: CASSAQYEQYF
D gene: TRBD2; CDR3 length: 16; clone size: .; V gene: TRBV7-2; J gene: TRBJ2-1; CDR3 DNA: TGTGCCAGCAGCTTAACCGGGACTAGCGGGTTTAATGAGCAGTTCTTC; CDR3 protein: CASSLTGTSGFNEQFF
D gene: TRBD1; CDR3 length: 18; clone size: .; V gene: TRBV25-1; J gene: TRBJ2-4; CDR3 DNA: TGTGCCAGCAGTACCGGGACAGGGGAATCCTTGGCCAAAAACATTCAGTACTTC; CDR3 protein: CASSTGTGESLAKNIQYF
D gene: TRBD1; CDR3 length: 14; clone size: .; V gene: TRBV2; J gene: TRBJ1-2; CDR3 DNA: TGTGCCAGCAGTAACAGGGACAGGAGTAAAGGCTACACCTTC; CDR3 protein: CASSNRDRSKGYTF
D gene: .; CDR3 length: 14; clone size: .; V gene: TRBV19; J gene: TRBJ2-7; CDR3 DNA: TGTGCCAGTAGCCCCTCCTCCAGACCTTACGAGCAGTACTTC; CDR3 protein: CASSPSSRPYEQYF
D gene: .; CDR3 length: 13; clone size: .; V gene: TRBV19; J gene: TRBJ1-1; CDR3 DNA: TGTGCCAGTAGTATCAGGGGGAACACTGAAGCTTTCTTT; CDR3 protein: CASSIRGNTEAFF
D gene: TRBD1; CDR3 length: 15; clone size: .; V gene: TRBV10-3; J gene: TRBJ1-4; CDR3 DNA: TGTGCCATCGGTCCCGGGACAGGGGTGGGTGAAAAACTGTTTTTT; CDR3 protein: CAIGPGTGVGEKLFF
D gene: .; CDR3 length: 13; clone size: .; V gene: TRBV19; J gene: TRBJ2-5; CDR3 DNA: TGTGCCAGTAGTATTACCTTCAAAGAGACCCAGTACTTC; CDR3 protein: CASSITFKETQYF
D gene: .; CDR3 length: 14; clone size: .; V gene: TRBV11-2; J gene: TRBJ2-5; CDR3 DNA: TGTGCCAGCAGCTCCCCACTGACTGGAGAGACCCAGTACTTC; CDR3 protein: CASSSPLTGETQYF
D gene: TRBD2; CDR3 length: 18; clone size: .; V gene: TRBV14; J gene: TRBJ2-1; CDR3 DNA: TGTGCCAGCAGCCAGAGACTAGCGGGAGTGAGCTCCTACAATGAGCAGTTCTTC; CDR3 protein: CASSQRLAGVSSYNEQFF
D gene: .; CDR3 length: 14; clone size: .; V gene: TRBV21-1; J gene: TRBJ2-4; CDR3 DNA: TGTGCCAGCAGCCGGCGACTAGAGTGGAACATTCAGTACTTC; CDR3 protein: CASSRRLEWNIQYF
D gene: .; CDR3 length: 14; clone size: .; V gene: TRBV25-1; J gene: TRBJ2-5; CDR3 DNA: TGTGCCAGCAGTGACTTGGGGGCCGGGGAGACCCAGTACTTC; CDR3 protein: CASSDLGAGETQYF
D gene: TRBD2; CDR3 length: 16; clone size: .; V gene: TRBV6-1; J gene: TRBJ2-3; CDR3 DNA: TGTGCCAGCAGTGGACTAGCGGGAGTAAGAACAGATACGCAGTATTTT; CDR3 protein: CASSGLAGVRTDTQYF